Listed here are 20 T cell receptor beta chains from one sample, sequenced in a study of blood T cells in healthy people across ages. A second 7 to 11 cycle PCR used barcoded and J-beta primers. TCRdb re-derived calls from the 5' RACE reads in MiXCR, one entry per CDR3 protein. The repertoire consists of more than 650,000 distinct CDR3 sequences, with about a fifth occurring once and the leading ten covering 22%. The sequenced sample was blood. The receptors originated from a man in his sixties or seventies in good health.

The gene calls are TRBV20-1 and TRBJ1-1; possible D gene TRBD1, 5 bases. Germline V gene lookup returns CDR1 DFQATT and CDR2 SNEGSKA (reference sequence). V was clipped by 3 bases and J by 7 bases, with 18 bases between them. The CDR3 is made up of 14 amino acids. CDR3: CSASASQGGGEAFF. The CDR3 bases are TGCAGTGCTAGCGCCTCCCAGGGCGGAGGTGAAGCTTTCTTT.

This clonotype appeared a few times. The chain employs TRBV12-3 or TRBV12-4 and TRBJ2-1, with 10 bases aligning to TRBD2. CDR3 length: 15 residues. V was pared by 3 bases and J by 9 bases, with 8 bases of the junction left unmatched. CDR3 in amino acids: CASSLSGGARGEQFF. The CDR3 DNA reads TGTGCCAGCAGTTTGAGCGGGGGGGCTAGGGGTGAGCAGTTCTTC.

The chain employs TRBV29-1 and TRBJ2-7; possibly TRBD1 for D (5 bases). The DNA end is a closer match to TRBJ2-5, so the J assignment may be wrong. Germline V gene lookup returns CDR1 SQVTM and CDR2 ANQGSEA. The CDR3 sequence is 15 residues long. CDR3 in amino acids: CSATPLTGRQETQYF. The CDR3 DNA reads TGCAGCGCCACACCCCTCACAGGTAGACAAGAGACCCAGTACTTC.

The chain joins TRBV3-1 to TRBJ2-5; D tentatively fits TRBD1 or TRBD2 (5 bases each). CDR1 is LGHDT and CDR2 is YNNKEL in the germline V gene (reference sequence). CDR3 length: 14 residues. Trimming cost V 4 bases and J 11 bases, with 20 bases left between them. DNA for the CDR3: TGTGCCAGCAGCCCAAAAGAGGGGCCCGAAGAGCAGTACTTC. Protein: CASSPKEGPEEQYF.

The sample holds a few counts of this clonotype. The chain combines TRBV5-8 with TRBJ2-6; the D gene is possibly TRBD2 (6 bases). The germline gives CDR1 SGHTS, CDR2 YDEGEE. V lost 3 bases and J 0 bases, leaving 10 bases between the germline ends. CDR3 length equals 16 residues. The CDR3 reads CASSWGVISGANVLTF. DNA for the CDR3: TGTGCCAGCAGCTGGGGGGTTATCTCTGGGGCCAACGTCCTGACTTTC.

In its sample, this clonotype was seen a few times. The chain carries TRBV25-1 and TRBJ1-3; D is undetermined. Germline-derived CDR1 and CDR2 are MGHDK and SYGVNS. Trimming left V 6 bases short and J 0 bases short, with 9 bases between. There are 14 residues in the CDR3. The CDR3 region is CASSIPGSGNTIYF. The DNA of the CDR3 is TGTGCCAGCAGCATACCGGGCTCTGGAAACACCATATATTTT.

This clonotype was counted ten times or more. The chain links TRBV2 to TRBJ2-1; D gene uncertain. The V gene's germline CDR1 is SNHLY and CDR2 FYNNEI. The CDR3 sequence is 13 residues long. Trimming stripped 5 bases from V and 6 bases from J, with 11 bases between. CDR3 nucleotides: TGTGCCAGCAGTACGGGTTTGGGCAATGAGCAGTTCTTC. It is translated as CASSTGLGNEQFF.

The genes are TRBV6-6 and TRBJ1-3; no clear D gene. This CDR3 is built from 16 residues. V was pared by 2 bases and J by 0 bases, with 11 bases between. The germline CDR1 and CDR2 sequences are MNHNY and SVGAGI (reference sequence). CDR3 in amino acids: CASSYGQQSSGNTIYF. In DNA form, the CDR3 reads TGTGCCAGCAGTTACGGTCAGCAGAGCTCTGGAAACACCATATATTTT.

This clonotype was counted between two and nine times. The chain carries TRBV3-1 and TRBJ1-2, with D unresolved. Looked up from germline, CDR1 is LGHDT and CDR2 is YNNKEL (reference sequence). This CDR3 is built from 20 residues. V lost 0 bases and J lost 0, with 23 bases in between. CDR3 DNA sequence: TGTGCCAGCAGCCAAGAAGGCGTTCTTACAGAGAAAATAACTAACTATGGCTACACCTTC. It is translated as CASSQEGVLTEKITNYGYTF.

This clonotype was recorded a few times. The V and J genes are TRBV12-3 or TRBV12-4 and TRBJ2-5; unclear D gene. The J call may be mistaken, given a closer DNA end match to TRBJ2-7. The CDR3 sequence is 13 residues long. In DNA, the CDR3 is TGTGCCAGCAGTTTTGGAGAATTTGGCGAGCAGTACGTC. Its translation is CASSFGEFGEQYV.

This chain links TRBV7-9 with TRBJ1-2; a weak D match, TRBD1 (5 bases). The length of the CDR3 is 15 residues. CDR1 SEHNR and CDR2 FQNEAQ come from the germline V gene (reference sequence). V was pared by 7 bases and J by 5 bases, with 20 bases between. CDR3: CASTIGGRKGYGYTF. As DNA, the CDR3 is TGTGCCAGCACCATCGGTGGGAGGAAGGGGTATGGCTACACCTTC.

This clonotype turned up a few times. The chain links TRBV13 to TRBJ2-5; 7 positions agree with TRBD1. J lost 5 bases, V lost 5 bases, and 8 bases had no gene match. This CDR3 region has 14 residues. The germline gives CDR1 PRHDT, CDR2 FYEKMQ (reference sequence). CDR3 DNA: TGTGCCAGCAGCCACCCCACAGGGGCGGAGACCCAGTACTTC. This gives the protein CASSHPTGAETQYF.

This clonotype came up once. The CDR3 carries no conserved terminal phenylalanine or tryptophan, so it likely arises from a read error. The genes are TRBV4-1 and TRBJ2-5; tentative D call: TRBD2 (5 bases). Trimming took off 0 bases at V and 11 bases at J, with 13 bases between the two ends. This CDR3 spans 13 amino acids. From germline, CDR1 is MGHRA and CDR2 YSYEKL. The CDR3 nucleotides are TGCGCCAGCAGCCAAGAACCAGCCTGGGAGCAGTACGTC. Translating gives CASSQEPAWEQYV.

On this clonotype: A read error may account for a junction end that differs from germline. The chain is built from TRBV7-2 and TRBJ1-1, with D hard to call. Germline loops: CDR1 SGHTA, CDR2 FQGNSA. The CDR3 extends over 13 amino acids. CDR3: CASSITMNTETFF. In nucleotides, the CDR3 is TGTGCCAGCAGCATAACAATGAACACTGAAACTTTCTTT.

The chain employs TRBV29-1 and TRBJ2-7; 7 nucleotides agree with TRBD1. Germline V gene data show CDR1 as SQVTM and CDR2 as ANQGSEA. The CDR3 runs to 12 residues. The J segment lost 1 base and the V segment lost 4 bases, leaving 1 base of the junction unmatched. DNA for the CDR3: TGCAGCGTTGGGGGACAGTCCTACGAGCAGTACTTC. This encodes CSVGGQSYEQYF.

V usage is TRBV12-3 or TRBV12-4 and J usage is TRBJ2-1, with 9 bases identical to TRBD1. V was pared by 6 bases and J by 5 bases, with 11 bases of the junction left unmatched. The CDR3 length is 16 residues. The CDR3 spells CASSLKYGTGNNEQFF. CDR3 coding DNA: TGTGCCAGCAGCTTAAAGTATGGGACAGGGAACAATGAGCAGTTCTTC.

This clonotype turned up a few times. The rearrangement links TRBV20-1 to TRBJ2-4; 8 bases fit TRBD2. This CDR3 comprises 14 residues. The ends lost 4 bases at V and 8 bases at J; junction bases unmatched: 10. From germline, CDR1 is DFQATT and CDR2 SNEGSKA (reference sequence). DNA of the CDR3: TGCAGTGCTATATTTGGCGGGGGGCTGGACATTCAGTACTTC. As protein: CSAIFGGGLDIQYF.

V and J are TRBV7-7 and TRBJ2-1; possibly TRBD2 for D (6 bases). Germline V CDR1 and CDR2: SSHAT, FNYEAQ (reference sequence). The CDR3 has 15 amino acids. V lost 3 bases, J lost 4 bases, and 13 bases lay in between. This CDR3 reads CASSLAMEGYNEQFF. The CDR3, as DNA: TGTGCCAGCAGCTTGGCCATGGAGGGTTACAATGAGCAGTTCTTC. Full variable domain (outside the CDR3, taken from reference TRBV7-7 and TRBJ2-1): GAGVSQSPRYKVTKRGQDVTLRCDPISSHATLYWYQQALGQGPEFLTYFNYEAQPDKSGLPSDRFSAERPEGSISTLTIQRTEQRDSAMYRCASSLAMEGYNEQFFGPGTRLTVL.

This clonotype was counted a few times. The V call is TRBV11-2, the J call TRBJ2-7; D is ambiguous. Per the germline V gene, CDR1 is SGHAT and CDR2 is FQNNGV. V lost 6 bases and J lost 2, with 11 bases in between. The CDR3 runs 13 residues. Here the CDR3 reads CASRIQVTYEQYF. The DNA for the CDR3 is TGTGCCAGCAGGATCCAGGTGACCTACGAGCAGTACTTC.

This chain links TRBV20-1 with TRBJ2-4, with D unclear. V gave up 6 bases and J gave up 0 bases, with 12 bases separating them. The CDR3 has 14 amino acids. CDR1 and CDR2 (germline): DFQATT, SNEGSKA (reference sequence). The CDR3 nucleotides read TGCAGTGCAGAGGATCCACTAGCCAAAAACATTCAGTACTTC. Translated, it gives CSAEDPLAKNIQYF.